This T cell receptor (beta chain) was sequenced during a study of blood T cell repertoires in COVID-19 (dated by TCRdb to the early 2020s). About the full investigation: Samples from collaborators originated in the United States, Italy and Spain and spanned both the acute and convalescent phases of COVID-19. Where HLA class I and class II types were available, the types were taken from metadata supplied by the sample provider, not from assay-based typing. Samples came from the ongoing ImmuneRACE study (first 160 participants) plus 1,254 subjects from 6 global collaborators. The material from the prospective study consisted of cDNA or gDNA derived from T cells, B-cell-depleted T cells, or PBMCs. A de-identified subject ID, COVID-19 status, age in years and sex were almost always included in the sample metadata. Subjects who had been exposed to COVID-19, were actively infected with it, or had recovered from it provided the deeply sampled blood TCRbeta repertoires that made up the dataset. A freely available public database, intended as a resource for researchers studying the immune response to SARS-CoV-2, is where the repertoires were released.

Details on this clone: Its antigen is not yet known. No qualities accompany the bases; no much larger clone lies one base away.

Results and caveats for the whole study, not just this receptor: Clinical and demographic metadata were provided uncurated, with the amount varying by source and participant.

Participants in the prospective study were aged roughly 18 to 95 years, lived in 20 to 25 United States geographic areas, and enrolled through a virtual design. To assign participants to cohorts, the prospective study relied on clinical history that participants themselves reported in a screening survey and a study questionnaire. For ImmuneRACE Cohort 3, a participant was defined as recovered based on two consecutive negative NP/OP PCR tests, clearance by a healthcare professional, or resolution of symptoms. In the prospective study, whole blood, serum and a nasopharyngeal or oropharyngeal swab were collected from each participant by mobile phlebotomists. Over an approximately 2-month period, participants in the prospective study had the option of providing additional blood draws and questionnaires. Prospective study blood samples were shipped either frozen or at room temperature before DNA extraction.

The immunoSEQ Assay, a bias-controlled multiplex PCR, was used to amplify TCRbeta CDR3 regions from genomic DNA. As for how the authors treated the data: Nucleated cell counts per sample were estimated from amplification of reference gene primers within the assay. To quantify the absolute abundance of each unique TCRbeta CDR3 rearrangement, sequence reads were collapsed and filtered. For each sample, productive Simpson clonality was calculated by taking the square root of Simpson's diversity index across productive rearrangements. What TCRdb holds here is the immuneACCESS table cut down to in-frame rearrangements. Part of the clones is not present; checked against another copy, under half of the missing clones reflect an unresolved V gene, and the others are unexplained. V, J and clone size were drawn from that table, and D and trimming were deduced from the DNA. The sample records 190,000 or so clones, about 85% of which are singletons. The ten largest clones capture roughly 20% of the sample.

Cut back by 5 bases and 4 bases, the V and J ends lie 12 bases apart. The germline V gene gives CDR1 as MNHEY and CDR2 as SVGAGI. There are 14 amino acids in the CDR3, from cysteine to phenylalanine inclusive. The sequence is cut down to CDR3 DNA, 42 bases in frame from base 1. Material: PBMCs or T cells enriched from blood (not recorded which). Here the chain combines TRBV6-5 and TRBJ1-5, with a weak D call of TRBD1 (5 bases match). The sequence came from a man aged 35-49 years who had recovered from COVID-19. The nucleotide sequence is TGTGCCAGCAGTCAGATGGGGGGGAATCAGCCCCAGCATTTT. Translation gives CASSQMGGNQPQHF.